The source of this T cell receptor beta chain is a study of human T cells and chemical hapten exposure. Study-level information: The study enrolled mostly female patients with alopecia areata, totalis or universalis. Study-wide results and limits: The number of TCRs above 1 in 1000 frequency did not change after DPC sensitization.

As for this clonotype: Its antigen is undetermined.

In the library, unique molecular identifiers were attached to individual cDNA molecules. TCRdb reprocessed the RACE reads via MiXCR and lists one record per CDR3 protein. This repertoire shows about 120,000 distinct CDR3 sequences, 12% found once; its top ten account for around 1.4%. As to time point: patch test 1, 2 weeks after DPC sensitization. Described treatment: therapeutic diphenylcyclopropenone sensitization with weekly scalp DPC. This CDR3 has 17 residues. V was clipped by 4 bases and J by 0 bases; unmatched bases: 9. Germline CDR1 SEHNR, CDR2 FQNEAQ (reference sequence). This rearrangement joins TRBV7-9 to TRBJ1-3; 7 nucleotides agree with TRBD1. The TCR originated in a woman between 50 and 59 years old with alopecia areata. Some clones in this sample may be carry-over from other donors' samples. Sample: whole blood, taken in connection with sensitization to the hapten diphenylcyclopropenone (DPC). The chain's CDR3 is CASSSFGQADSGNTIYF. The CDR3 region has the DNA TGTGCCAGCAGCTCCTTCGGACAGGCTGACTCTGGAAACACCATATATTTT. The full variable domain, rest sourced from reference TRBV7-9 and TRBJ1-3, is DTGVSQNPRHKITKRGQNVTFRCDPISEHNRLYWYRQTLGQGPEFLTYFQNEAQLEKSRLLSDRFSAERPKGSFSTLEIQRTEQGDSAMYLCASSSFGQADSGNTIYFGEGSWLTVV.